Presented here are 22 T cell receptor beta chains from one specimen sequenced in a study of T cell changes during pregnancy in multiple sclerosis. Produced via immunoSEQ multiplex PCR; TCRdb's table is partial and in-frame only. This table holds around 16,000 clones, approximately 80% found once. The input for sequencing was CD8+ T cells from peripheral blood mononuclear cells, taken after pregnancy. The source is a female donor in good health, enrolled as a control in a pregnancy study.

The genes are TRBV7-2 and TRBJ2-3; a weak D match, TRBD2 (5 bases). V was pared by 1 base and J by 2 bases, with 7 bases between. The CDR3 has 14 residues. The germline V gene encodes CDR1 SGHTA and CDR2 FQGNSA. The CDR3 DNA reads as TGTGCCAGCAGCTTAGTGAGGGCCACAGATACGCAGTATTTT. Protein sequence: CASSLVRATDTQYF.

The chain combines TRBV6-4 with TRBJ2-3, with 8 nucleotides matching TRBD2. Germline-derived CDR1 and CDR2 are MRHNA and SNTAGT. V was clipped by 0 bases and J by 0 bases; unmatched bases: 2. CDR3 size: 16 residues. The CDR3 sequence is CASSDSAGGSTDTQYF. Written as DNA, the CDR3 is TGTGCCAGCAGTGACTCGGCGGGGGGAAGCACAGATACGCAGTATTTT.

This chain joins TRBV15 and TRBJ1-3; TRBD1 might be the D (6 bases). Germline CDR1 and CDR2: LNHNV and YYDKDF (reference sequence). V lost 0 bases and J 4 bases, leaving 10 bases between the germline ends. CDR3 length: 15 residues. The CDR3, as DNA: TGTGCCACCAGCAGAGACACAGGGACCGGAAACACCATATATTTT. It yields the protein CATSRDTGTGNTIYF.

The rearrangement uses TRBV7-9 and TRBJ2-1; 7 positions match TRBD1. Germline V gene sequence: CDR1 SEHNR, CDR2 FQNEAQ (reference sequence). V gave up 0 bases and J gave up 0 bases; unmatched junction bases: 8. This CDR3 has 18 amino acids. CDR3 amino acids: CASSLAGMGQLSYNEQFF. CDR3 in DNA: TGTGCCAGCAGCTTAGCGGGGATGGGACAGCTCTCCTACAATGAGCAGTTCTTC. Supplemented by reference TRBV7-9 and TRBJ2-1, the full variable domain reads DTGVSQNPRHKITKRGQNVTFRCDPISEHNRLYWYRQTLGQGPEFLTYFQNEAQLEKSRLLSDRFSAERPKGSFSTLEIQRTEQGDSAMYLCASSLAGMGQLSYNEQFFGPGTRLTVL.

Here the CDR3 reads CASSYSRSGTGDTQYF. The CDR3 bases are TGTGCCAGCAGTTACTCGAGGTCCGGAACGGGAGATACGCAGTATTTT. The chain recombines TRBV6-5 with TRBJ2-3, with unresolved D. CDR1 and CDR2 (germline): MNHEY, SVGAGI. This CDR3 spans 16 amino acids. Trimming removed 0 bases at V and 5 bases at J, with 15 bases between.

This chain uses TRBV6-1 with TRBJ1-2; the match to TRBD1 covers 7 bases. The CDR3 totals 15 residues. J lost 8 bases, V lost 0 bases, and 9 bases had no gene match. From germline, CDR1 is MNHNS and CDR2 SASEGT. The CDR3 DNA sequence: TGTGCCAGCAGTGAAGCCGACAAGGGGGCGGGGGGCTACACCTTC. Amino acid sequence: CASSEADKGAGGYTF.

The rearrangement links TRBV6-1 to TRBJ1-2; D perhaps matches TRBD1 (5 bases). CDR1 MNHNS and CDR2 SASEGT come from the germline V gene. Trimming removed 3 bases from V and 7 bases from J, with 15 bases in between. The CDR3 contains 14 residues. The CDR3 coding sequence is TGTGCCAGCAGTGACCCTGAAGGGACTGGTGGCTACACCTTC. Translating it yields CASSDPEGTGGYTF.

This clone was counted between two and nine times. V usage is TRBV6-6 and J usage is TRBJ2-4; a possible D gene is TRBD1 (6 bases). The CDR3 totals 15 residues. The V gene lost 2 bases and the J gene lost 5 bases, with 13 bases spanning the gap. CDR1 and CDR2 (germline): MNHNY, SVGAGI (reference sequence). CDR3: CASSYTPRTENIQYF. CDR3 nucleotides: TGTGCCAGCAGTTACACCCCCCGGACAGAAAACATTCAGTACTTC.

This chain connects TRBV9 to TRBJ2-6, with D uncertain. CDR1 is SGDLS, CDR2 YYNGEE, per germline. The CDR3 totals 17 residues. With 1 base removed from V and 0 bases from J, the gap between germline ends came to 11 bases. CDR3 region: CASSVTNQSSGANVLTF. For the CDR3, the DNA is TGTGCCAGCAGCGTAACTAACCAGAGCTCTGGGGCCAACGTCCTGACTTTC.

The chain couples TRBV4-1 to TRBJ2-1; a possible D gene is TRBD1 (6 bases). The CDR3 loop spans 13 amino acids. V lost 4 bases and J 3 bases, leaving 7 bases between the germline ends. Germline V gene lookup returns CDR1 MGHRA and CDR2 YSYEKL. This CDR3 reads CASSPRGYNEQFF. The CDR3 DNA reads as TGCGCCAGCAGCCCCAGGGGCTACAATGAGCAGTTCTTC.

The J gene is TRBJ2-2, the V gene TRBV5-1; 8 nucleotides agree with TRBD2. The CDR3 extends over 17 amino acids. V lost 0 bases, J lost 3 bases, and 7 bases stayed unmatched. The germline gives CDR1 SGHRS, CDR2 YFSETQ. The CDR3 reads CASSLARGTSDTGELFF. CDR3 coding DNA: TGCGCCAGCAGCTTGGCCCGAGGGACTAGTGACACCGGGGAGCTGTTTTTT.

The J gene is TRBJ1-1, the V gene TRBV28; D might be TRBD1 (5 bases). Trimming pared 5 bases from V and 5 bases from J, leaving 12 bases between. There are 13 residues in the CDR3. The germline gives CDR1 MDHEN, CDR2 SYDVKM. The chain's CDR3 is CASSRREGTEAFF. In DNA, the CDR3 is TGTGCCAGCAGTCGCAGGGAAGGGACTGAAGCTTTCTTT.

The chain joins TRBV6-1 to TRBJ1-1; D not certain. The CDR3 is 14 amino acids. The germline V gene has CDR1 MNHNS and CDR2 SASEGT. V was trimmed by 9 bases and J by 7 bases, leaving 21 bases between them. CDR3 sequence reads: CASYGAGGPLEAFF. The CDR3 DNA reads as TGTGCCAGTTACGGCGCCGGCGGGCCCCTTGAAGCTTTCTTT.

This chain uses TRBV9 with TRBJ1-1; 8 bases align to TRBD1. J gave up 5 bases and V 2 bases, and 5 bases lay outside the gene matches. The germline gives CDR1 SGDLS, CDR2 YYNGEE. The CDR3 sequence is 14 residues long. CDR3 sequence (DNA): TGTGCCAGCAGCGTCGACAGGGGAGGTACTGAAGCTTTCTTT. Amino acid sequence: CASSVDRGGTEAFF.

This clone came up a few times. This chain connects TRBV6-5 to TRBJ1-5; D perhaps matches TRBD1 (6 bases). Trimming stripped 4 bases from V and 7 bases from J, with 14 bases between. This CDR3 spans 14 amino acids. In germline, CDR1 is MNHEY, CDR2 SVGAGI. CDR3 loop: CASSSAGDFQPQHF. CDR3 in DNA: TGTGCCAGCAGTTCAGCAGGGGATTTCCAGCCCCAGCATTTT.

As to this clone: Additional DNA sequences in this sample encode the identical CDR3. This chain uses TRBV6-1 with TRBJ1-1, with TRBD1 as a possible D gene (5 bases). This CDR3 comprises 12 residues. Germline CDR1 MNHNS, CDR2 SASEGT. The V gene lost 6 bases and the J gene lost 6 bases, with 11 bases spanning the gap. CDR3 sequence reads: CASSTRGAEAFF. The CDR3 DNA sequence: TGTGCCAGCAGCACCCGGGGGGCTGAAGCTTTCTTT.

The chain has TRBV7-2 and TRBJ2-5; D call uncertain. The germline V gene has CDR1 SGHTA and CDR2 FQGNSA. The V gene lost 5 bases and the J gene lost 2 bases, with 3 bases spanning the gap. This CDR3 has 11 amino acids. CDR3 DNA: TGTGCCAGCAGCCCGCAAGAGACCCAGTACTTC. Protein: CASSPQETQYF.

This sequence joins TRBV7-6 and TRBJ2-1; 10 bases are shared with TRBD2. The CDR3 is made up of 19 amino acids. V dropped 2 bases and J dropped 1; count of bases not matched to a gene: 11. CDR1 and CDR2 from the germline V gene are SGHVS and FNYEAQ. The CDR3 nucleotides are TGTGCCAGCAGCTTAAGCGGGGGGGCCGTTCTCGGGTCCTACAATGAGCAGTTCTTC. Translation: CASSLSGGAVLGSYNEQFF.

This clone was counted once. V is TRBV9 and J is TRBJ1-1, with D hard to call. Looked up from germline, CDR1 is SGDLS and CDR2 is YYNGEE. V was pared by 0 bases and J by 1 base, with 7 bases between. CDR3 length equals 14 residues. Written as DNA, the CDR3 is TGTGCCAGCAGCGTAGTGGAGGGGAACACTGAAGCTTTCTTT. Protein: CASSVVEGNTEAFF.

The chain has TRBV9 and TRBJ2-1; 8 bases map to TRBD2. The CDR3 totals 18 residues. From germline, CDR1 is SGDLS and CDR2 YYNGEE. The ends lost 1 base at V and 5 bases at J; junction bases unmatched: 14. CDR3 in DNA: TGTGCCAGCAGCGTAACCCCCCTCGGTAGCGGGACCAACAATGAGCAGTTCTTC. Translation gives CASSVTPLGSGTNNEQFF.

J is TRBJ1-1 and V is TRBV21-1; TRBD1, the table's D call, was not compared with the DNA. TRBV21-1 is designated a pseudogene. CDR3 length: 15 amino acids. CDR3 amino acids: CASSSIRGVDTEAFF. CDR3 nucleotide sequence: TGTGCCAGCAGCTCCATCAGGGGGGTCGACACTGAAGCTTTCTTT.

This sequence joins TRBV4-1 and TRBJ2-3; 8 bases agree with TRBD2. Germline V CDR1 and CDR2: MGHRA, YSYEKL. The CDR3 runs 16 residues. V lost 3 bases and J lost 1; bases outside the gene matches: 6. The CDR3 nucleotides read TGCGCCAGCAGCCAGTTCGGCGGGGGGCGCACAGATACGCAGTATTTT. As protein: CASSQFGGGRTDTQYF.